This is a list of T cell receptor beta chains from one sample in a study of OX40 agonist ivuxolimab in advanced cancers. Method: immunoSEQ multiplex PCR; TCRdb's copy keeps in-frame clones and lacks some. The sample shows around 75,000 clones, approximately 89% of them seen only once. The material was CD4+ or CD8+ T cells sorted from blood, obtained in a trial of the OX40 agonist ivuxolimab. Receptors originate from an adult with an advanced solid tumor such as melanoma, head and neck, liver or kidney cancer. Both conserved end residues are part of each CDR3. D genes are given only for firm matches. The size entry is marked missing in some rows and otherwise reads once, few, many or a size class.

d_call j_call clone_size v_call cdr3_nt cdr3_aa
- TRBJ1-5 - TRBV2 TGTGCCAGCAGCATTCGAGTTCAGCCCCAGCATTTT CASSIRVQPQHF
- TRBJ1-5 - TRBV2 TGTGCCAGCAGTGAAGGGAGGGTGAATCAGCCCCAGCATTTT CASSEGRVNQPQHF
- TRBJ1-5 - TRBV7-6 TGTGCCAGCAGCTTAGGAGTCCGGGGGTTTCAGCCCCAGCATTTT CASSLGVRGFQPQHF
- TRBJ2-7 - TRBV28 TGTGCCAGCAGTTTATGGGACGAGCAGTACTTC CASSLWDEQYF
- TRBJ1-5 - TRBV12-5 TGTGCTAGTGACCGAGGGGGGAATAGCAATCAGCCCCAGCATTTT CASDRGGNSNQPQHF
- TRBJ1-1 - TRBV5-1 TGCGCCAGCAGCTTGTTCGATGCGAACACTGAAGCTTTCTTT CASSLFDANTEAFF
- TRBJ1-6 - TRBV10-1 TGCGCCAGCAGTGAAGGATCCTATAATTCACCCCTCCACTTT CASSEGSYNSPLHF
TRBD1 TRBJ2-1 - TRBV30 TGTGCCTGGAGTGTACGGTGGCAGGGGGCGAGGGAGCAGTTCTTC CAWSVRWQGAREQFF
- TRBJ2-1 once TRBV2 TGTGCCAGCAGTGAAATGGGGGGCCTCGATGAGCAGTTCTTC CASSEMGGLDEQFF
TRBD1 TRBJ1-1 - TRBV7-8 TGTGCCAGCAGCTTACTGATGTGGCCAGGGGGCTTTAGGGCTTTCTTT CASSLLMWPGGFRAFF
TRBD1 TRBJ2-1 - TRBV11-3 TGTGCCAGCAGCTCGGCCGGACAGGGAGTCAATGAGCAGTTCTTC CASSSAGQGVNEQFF
TRBD1 TRBJ1-1 - TRBV28 TGTGCCAGCACTATCACTACAGGGGCCCAGGATGAAGCTTTCTTT CASTITTGAQDEAFF
- TRBJ2-7 once TRBV5-1 TGCGCCAGCAGCTTGTGGGGACAAAGGGAAGAGCAGTACTTC CASSLWGQREEQYF
- TRBJ1-5 - TRBV27 TGTGCCAGCAGTTTAGGCAATCAGCCCCAGCATTTT CASSLGNQPQHF
TRBD1 TRBJ2-5 - TRBV5-5 TGTGCCAGCAGCTTGGGGACAGGGACGACCCTCCAAGAGACCCAGTACTTC CASSLGTGTTLQETQYF
TRBD2 TRBJ2-4 - TRBV7-2 TGTGCCAGCAGCCCCGGGGGGGCCCCAAACATTCAGTACTTC CASSPGGAPNIQYF
TRBD2 TRBJ2-1 - TRBV18 TGTGCCAGCTCACCAGAAATAGCGGGGGGGATGAATGAGCAGTTCTTC CASSPEIAGGMNEQFF
TRBD1 TRBJ1-1 - TRBV27 TGTGCCAGCAGTCTCGGACAGGGTTTGACTGAAGCTTTCTTT CASSLGQGLTEAFF
- TRBJ2-1 - TRBV7-9 TGTGCCAGCAGCCCACGGGGGGCAGAACACAATGAGCAGTTCTTC CASSPRGAEHNEQFF
- TRBJ2-7 once TRBV29-1 TGCAGCGTATCATGGGGAGCCTACGAGCAGTACTTC CSVSWGAYEQYF
- TRBJ2-2 many TRBV7-2 TGTGCCAGCAGACTGCTAGAGGGTGCCGGGGAGCTGTTTTTT CASRLLEGAGELFF
TRBD1 TRBJ2-7 - TRBV28 TGTGCCACCCTGGACAGGGGGCACTCCTACGAGCAGTACTTC CATLDRGHSYEQYF
- TRBJ1-1 - TRBV5-1 TGCGCCAGCAGCCCGGGGGGGATGGTCCCTGAAGCTTTCTTT CASSPGGMVPEAFF
- TRBJ2-3 - TRBV7-9 TGTGCCAGCAGCCCCCCGGGCGCAGGAGGCGATACGCAGTATTTT CASSPPGAGGDTQYF
TRBD2 TRBJ2-1 - TRBV4-2 TGTGCCAGCAGCCAAGATGGCGGGAGGGGTGGAATCCGCAATGAGCAGTTCTTC CASSQDGGRGGIRNEQFF
TRBD1 TRBJ2-7 - TRBV7-9 TGTGCCAGCAACCTGGACAGGGGCCTTGGGGAGCAGTACTTC CASNLDRGLGEQYF
- TRBJ1-5 - TRBV30 TGTGCCTGGAACCGGGACCTCGAGACTCAGCCCCAGCATTTT CAWNRDLETQPQHF
- TRBJ1-1 - TRBV5-1 TGCGCCAGCAGCCTAGGACAGCAGAACACTGAAGCTTTCTTT CASSLGQQNTEAFF
- TRBJ1-1 - TRBV27 TGTGCCAGCAGTTCCCCCCCCCGAGGGGGGGAGGAAGCTTTCTTT CASSSPPRGGEEAFF
- TRBJ1-5 few TRBV28 TGTGCCAGCAGTTTTAGGGCGGTGGGGCAGCCCCAGCATTTT CASSFRAVGQPQHF
TRBD1 TRBJ1-2 - TRBV15 TGTGCCACCAGCAGGGATGGGGGGACAGGGTCATTTGGCTACACCTTC CATSRDGGTGSFGYTF
TRBD1 TRBJ2-1 - TRBV2 TGTGCCAGCAGTGAATTTACTGACAGGGAGTATGAGCAGTTCTTC CASSEFTDREYEQFF
TRBD1 TRBJ1-3 - TRBV6-6 TGTGCCAGCAGTGCGACAGGGATCTCTGGAAACACCATATATTTT CASSATGISGNTIYF
- TRBJ1-5 - TRBV30 TGTGCCTGGAGTCCTGGGGCGTATAGCAATCAGCCCCAGCATTTT CAWSPGAYSNQPQHF
- TRBJ1-1 - TRBV7-8 TGTGCCAGCAGCTTAGGACTGGGGGTGAACACTGAAGCTTTCTTT CASSLGLGVNTEAFF
- TRBJ1-1 - TRBV12-5 TGTGCTAGTGGCTCAGGGTCGACCCCTAGGGGTGACTCTTCTGAAGCTTTCTTT CASGSGSTPRGDSSEAFF
TRBD1 TRBJ1-4 - TRBV30 TGTGCCTGGAGTGTGGTCCAGGGGGTTGAAAAACTGTTTTTT CAWSVVQGVEKLFF
- TRBJ1-5 - TRBV7-5 TGTGCCAGAAGGCGGACAGATTTCTATAGCAATCAGCCCCAGCATTTT CARRRTDFYSNQPQHF
- TRBJ2-1 - TRBV18 TGTGCCAGCTCACCACCGGGACACGGGGCCGACAATGAGCAGTTCTTC CASSPPGHGADNEQFF
TRBD2 TRBJ2-7 - TRBV4-2 TGTGCCAGCAGCCAGGGAGGGAGGAAAGACTACGAGCAGTACTTC CASSQGGRKDYEQYF
- TRBJ2-3 - TRBV6-5 TGTGCCAGCAGTTCAACCGGGGCCGTCACAGATACGCAGTATTTT CASSSTGAVTDTQYF
- TRBJ1-1 - TRBV7-2 TGTGCCAGCAGGCCGGGGGGTAGTACTGAAGCTTTCTTT CASRPGGSTEAFF
TRBD1 TRBJ1-2 - TRBV5-1 TGCGCCAGCAGCTACGGACAGGGCCATGGCTACACCTTC CASSYGQGHGYTF